This T cell receptor (beta chain) is from a study of OX40 agonist ivuxolimab in advanced cancers. Trimming cost V 3 bases and J 0 bases, with 15 bases left between them. CDR3 size: 16 residues. Germline V CDR1 and CDR2: SGHTS, YDEGEE. This clone appeared once. Assay used: immunoSEQ multiplex PCR; TCRdb lists only in-frame clones, some missing. The profile shows 60,000 to 80,000 clones, approximately 82% of them singletons. The TCR sequence derives from an adult with an advanced solid tumor such as melanoma, head and neck, liver or kidney cancer. The chain has TRBV5-8 and TRBJ1-1; D possibly corresponds to TRBD1 (6 bases). The sequencing here drew on CD4+ or CD8+ T cells sorted from blood, taken in a trial of the OX40 agonist ivuxolimab. CDR3 DNA sequence: TGTGCCAGCAGCTACAGGGCCTATCGCATGAACACTGAAGCTTTCTTT. Protein sequence: CASSYRAYRMNTEAFF.